This T cell receptor (beta chain) stems from a study of blood T cell repertoires in COVID-19. The CDR3 runs 15 residues. The germline V gene has CDR1 MNHNY and CDR2 SVGAGI (reference sequence). The V end lost 2 bases, the J end lost 0 bases, and 10 bases lay between the germline ends. Participants, about 18 to 90 years old, spanned some 23 US areas. Contact with a PCR-confirmed or clinician-diagnosed COVID-19 case occurred within 2 weeks of entry. TCRdb's copy holds only in-frame clones and misses some; the assay was immunoSEQ multiplex PCR. Of some 270,000 clones in the sample, 85% to 95% are singletons; the top ten hold 2.5% to 3%.

Sequences were obtained from PBMCs or T cells enriched from blood (not recorded which). This chain links TRBV6-6 with TRBJ1-1, with D tentatively TRBD1 (5 bases). This sequence was found in a man aged 40-50 years who had been exposed to COVID-19. The CDR3 spells CASSYNGGMNTEAFF. The CDR3 region has the DNA TGTGCCAGCAGTTACAACGGGGGAATGAACACTGAAGCTTTCTTT.